The 9 T cell receptor beta chains presented below share a single source sample, sequenced in a study of graft-versus-host responses after intestinal transplantation. TCRdb's copy holds only in-frame clones and misses some; the assay was immunoSEQ multiplex PCR. The data contain about 86,000 clones, about 87% of them singletons. These TCRs' antigens remain unknown. The sample was unstimulated CD4+ T cells sorted from spleen or lymph node cells, taken before transplant. These receptors originate from a human donor who was the organ donor for an intestinal transplant.

The genes are TRBV7-9 and TRBJ2-2; a possible D gene is TRBD2 (5 bases). This CDR3 contains 15 residues. Germline values: CDR1 SEHNR, CDR2 FQNEAQ (reference sequence). V lost 8 bases to trimming and J lost 8 bases, with 21 bases between them. The CDR3 DNA follows: TGTGCCAGCCCGCAAAACCGGGCCCGAGGGGGGGAGCTGTTTTTT. It translates to CASPQNRARGGELFF.

The rearrangement joins TRBV19 to TRBJ1-5; D not resolved. The CDR3 covers 13 residues. Germline V gene lookup returns CDR1 LNHDA and CDR2 SQIVND (reference sequence). The V end lost 1 base, the J end lost 8 bases, and 9 bases lay between the germline ends. The CDR3 here is CASSIGGVEPQHF. Written as DNA, the CDR3 is TGTGCCAGTAGTATAGGCGGGGTAGAGCCCCAGCATTTT. The full variable domain, with the rest looked up from reference TRBV19 and TRBJ1-5, is DGGITQSPKYLFRKEGQNVTLSCEQNLNHDAMYWYRQDPGQGLRLIYYSQIVNDFQKGDIAEGYSVSREKKESFPLTVTSAQKNPTAFYLCASSIGGVEPQHFGDGTRLSIL.

The chain carries TRBV15 and TRBJ2-2; D is unresolved. CDR1 LNHNV and CDR2 YYDKDF come from the germline V gene (reference sequence). Trimming took 9 bases from V and 0 from J, leaving 8 bases between them. CDR3 length: 13 amino acids. CDR3 residues: CATRFANTGELFF. As DNA, the CDR3 is TGTGCCACGAGGTTCGCGAACACCGGGGAGCTGTTTTTT.

The chain links TRBV5-1 to TRBJ2-5; possible D gene TRBD2, 5 bases. Germline lookup yields CDR1 SGHRS and CDR2 YFSETQ. The germline V and J ends were trimmed by 0 bases and 5 bases, with 14 bases remaining between them. This CDR3 region has 15 residues. The DNA for the CDR3 is TGCGCCAGCAGCTTGGGCAGCGGTCGTATCGAGACCCAGTACTTC. Its translation is CASSLGSGRIETQYF.

J is TRBJ1-2 and V is TRBV29-1, with 10 bases that match TRBD1. V was pared by 7 bases and J by 8 bases, with 4 bases of the junction left unmatched. This CDR3 spans 11 amino acids. The germline V gene has CDR1 SQVTM and CDR2 ANQGSEA. CDR3 bases: TGCAGCGCCCAGACAGGGGGCGGCTACACCTTC. Protein product: CSAQTGGGYTF. The full variable domain, its missing parts supplied by reference TRBV29-1 and TRBJ1-2, is SAVISQKPSRDICQRGTSLTIQCQVDSQVTMMFWYRQQPGQSLTLIATANQGSEATYESGFVIDKFPISRPNLTFSTLTVSNMSPEDSSIYLCSAQTGGGYTFGSGTRLTVV.

This clone appeared a single time. The CDR3 is CASSESWQGTGNTIYF. The CDR3 DNA reads as TGCGCCAGCAGTGAGTCGTGGCAGGGGACTGGAAACACCATATATTTT. The chain links TRBV10-1 to TRBJ1-3; D may be TRBD1 (6 bases). Trimming took off 0 bases at V and 2 bases at J, with 11 bases between the two ends. CDR1 and CDR2 from the germline V gene are WNHNN and SYGVQD (reference sequence). This CDR3 is 16 amino acids long.

J is TRBJ2-7 and V is TRBV5-4, with D possibly being TRBD2 (5 bases). The V gene lost 0 bases and the J gene lost 6 bases, with 13 bases spanning the gap. The CDR3 length is 14 residues. Looked up from germline, CDR1 is SGHNT and CDR2 is YYREEE (reference sequence). This chain's CDR3 is CASSLGLVAIEQYF. For the CDR3, the DNA is TGTGCCAGCAGCTTGGGGCTAGTAGCGATCGAGCAGTACTTC.

This clone was seen once. J is TRBJ2-1 and V is TRBV29-1; 9 nucleotides agree with TRBD2. Trimming at V came to 6 bases and at J to 7 bases, leaving 10 bases not matched to a gene. CDR1 SQVTM and CDR2 ANQGSEA come from the germline V gene. This CDR3 is 14 amino acids long. In nucleotides, the CDR3 is TGCAGCGTGGCGCGGGGGGGCGGGCCAAATGAGCAGTTCTTC. It codes for CSVARGGGPNEQFF.

The gene calls are TRBV6-6 and TRBJ1-3; no clear D gene. The CDR3 runs to 15 residues. Trimming removed 8 bases from V and 2 bases from J, with 16 bases in between. The germline CDR1 and CDR2 sequences are MNHNY and SVGAGI (reference sequence). Written as DNA, the CDR3 is TGTGCCAGCTGGGGAGGAGGGAGGGCTGGAAACACCATATATTTT. This codes for CASWGGGRAGNTIYF.